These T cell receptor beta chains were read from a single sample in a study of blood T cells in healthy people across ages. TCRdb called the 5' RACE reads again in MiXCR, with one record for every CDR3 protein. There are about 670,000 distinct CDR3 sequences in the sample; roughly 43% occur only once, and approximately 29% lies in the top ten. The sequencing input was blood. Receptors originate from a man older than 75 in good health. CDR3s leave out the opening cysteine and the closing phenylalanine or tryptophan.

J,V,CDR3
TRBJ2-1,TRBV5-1,ASSWEGVDKQF
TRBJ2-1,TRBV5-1,ASSLSPGLGDNEQF
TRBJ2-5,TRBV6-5,ASRPLLRDQETQY
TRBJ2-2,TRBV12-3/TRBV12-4,ASSLVEDGELF
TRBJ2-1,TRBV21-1,ATPTSGGPLYNEQF
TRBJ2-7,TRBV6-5,ASSKTRDSAREQY
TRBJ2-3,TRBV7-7,ASSSRGTTDTQY
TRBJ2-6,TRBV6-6,ASMLEGPGANVLT
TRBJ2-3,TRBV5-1,ASSRDSGNTQY
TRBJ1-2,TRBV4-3,ASSQSDGVANYGYT
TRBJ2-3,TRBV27,ASSSPWGSDTQY
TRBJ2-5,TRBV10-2,ASRPLAGVEETQY
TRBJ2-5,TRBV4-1,ASTPGQGTETQY
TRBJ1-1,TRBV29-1,SVSDRINTEAF
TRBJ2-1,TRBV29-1,SAPPLAGGLYEQF
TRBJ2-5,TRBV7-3,ASSSREGKETQY
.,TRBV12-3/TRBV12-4,ASSPRRGARSEQY
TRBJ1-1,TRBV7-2,ASSYWGSGQEAF
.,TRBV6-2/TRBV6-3,ASSYSDRSSYNEQY
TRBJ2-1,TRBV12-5,ASGLGPIVDEQF
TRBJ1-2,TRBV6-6,ASSQGFNYGYT
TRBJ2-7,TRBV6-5,ASSGVEGQATYEQY
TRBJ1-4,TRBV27,ASSDRRTTNEKLF
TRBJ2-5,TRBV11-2,ASIHTLAPKETQY
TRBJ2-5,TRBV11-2,ASLTGGLGGETQY
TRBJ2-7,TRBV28,ASSSSPRTNYEQY
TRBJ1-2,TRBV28,ASSSVGQGGYGYT
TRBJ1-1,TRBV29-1,SVAMEPNTEAF
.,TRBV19,ASISGGSPNNEQY
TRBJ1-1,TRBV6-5,ASGRGLEGEAF
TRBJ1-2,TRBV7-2,ASSLVGGYGYT
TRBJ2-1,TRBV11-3,ASSLDSSGPYNEQF
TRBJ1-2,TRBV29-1,SVEPGQGNGYT
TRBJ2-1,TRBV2,ASSEGTASYNEQF
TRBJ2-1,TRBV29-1,SVLGLAGSEQF
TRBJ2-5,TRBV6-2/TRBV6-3,ASSSPGYSGETQY
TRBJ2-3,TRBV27,ASSLSSRTGPYTDTQY
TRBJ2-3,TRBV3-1,ASSQVRGKGTDTQY
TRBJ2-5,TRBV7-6,ASSLGGTREGETQY